The following is a T cell receptor beta chain sequence with its context. This sample stems from a study of OX40 agonist ivuxolimab in advanced cancers. Generated by immunoSEQ multiplex PCR, the TCRdb table keeps only in-frame clones and is missing some. Here the sample spans 40,000 to 45,000 clones, roughly 84% being singletons. The CDR3 covers 16 residues. Germline loops: CDR1 SGDLS, CDR2 YYNGEE. The V end was cut by 4 bases, the J end by 0 bases, with 13 bases between. The rearrangement uses TRBV9 and TRBJ2-2; D possibly corresponds to TRBD1 (6 bases). Sequencing was performed on CD4+ or CD8+ T cells sorted from blood, taken in a trial of the OX40 agonist ivuxolimab. The receptor was isolated from an adult with an advanced solid tumor such as melanoma, head and neck, liver or kidney cancer. CDR3 loop: CASSLFEGANTGELFF. CDR3 nucleotide sequence: TGTGCCAGCAGCCTGTTTGAGGGGGCGAACACCGGGGAGCTGTTTTTT.